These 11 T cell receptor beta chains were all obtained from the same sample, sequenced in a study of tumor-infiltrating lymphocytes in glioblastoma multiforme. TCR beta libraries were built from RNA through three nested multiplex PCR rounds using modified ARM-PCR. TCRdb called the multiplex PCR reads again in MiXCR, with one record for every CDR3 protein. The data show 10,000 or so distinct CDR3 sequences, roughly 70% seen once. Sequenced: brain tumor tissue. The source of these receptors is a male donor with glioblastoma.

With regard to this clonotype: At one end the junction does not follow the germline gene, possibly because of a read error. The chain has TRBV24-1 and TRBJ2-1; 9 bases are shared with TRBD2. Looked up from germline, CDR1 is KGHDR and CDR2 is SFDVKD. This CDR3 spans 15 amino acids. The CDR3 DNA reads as TGTACCACCAGTGGAGGTCTAGTAGCGGGAGATGAGCAGTTCTTC. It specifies CTTSGGLVAGDEQFF.

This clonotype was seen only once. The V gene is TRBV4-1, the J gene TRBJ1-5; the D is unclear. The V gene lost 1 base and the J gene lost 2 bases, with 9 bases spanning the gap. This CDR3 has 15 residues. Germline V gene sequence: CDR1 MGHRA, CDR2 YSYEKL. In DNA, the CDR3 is TGCGCCAGCAGCCAAGTACTCACGGGCAATCAGCCCCAGCATTTT. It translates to CASSQVLTGNQPQHF.

This chain's CDR3 is CASGSYRGFDIQYF. CDR3 DNA sequence: TGTGCCAGCGGTTCATACAGGGGTTTTGACATTCAGTACTTC. The V gene is TRBV6-6, the J gene TRBJ2-4; 7 positions match TRBD1. Germline V gives CDR1 MNHNY, CDR2 SVGAGI (reference sequence). The CDR3 is made up of 14 amino acids. V lost 8 bases and J lost 8; bases outside the gene matches: 12.

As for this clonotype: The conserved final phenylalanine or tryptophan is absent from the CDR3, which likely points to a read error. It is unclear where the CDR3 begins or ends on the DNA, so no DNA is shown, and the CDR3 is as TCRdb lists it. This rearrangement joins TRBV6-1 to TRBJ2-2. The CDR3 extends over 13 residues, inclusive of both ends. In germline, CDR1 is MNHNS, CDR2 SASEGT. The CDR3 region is CASSEAGDGELLS.

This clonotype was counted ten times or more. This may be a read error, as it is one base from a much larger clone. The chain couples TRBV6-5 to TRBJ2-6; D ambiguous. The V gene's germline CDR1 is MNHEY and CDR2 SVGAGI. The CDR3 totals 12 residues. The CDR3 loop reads CASSQDANVLAF. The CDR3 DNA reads TGTGCCAGCAGTCAGGATGCCAACGTCCTGGCTTTC.

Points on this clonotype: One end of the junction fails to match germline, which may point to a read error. CDR3 coding DNA: TGCTCCAGCAGTGAGAGGGGGGCACGGCCCCAGCATTTT. Residues: CSSSERGARPQHF. The V call is TRBV10-1, the J call TRBJ1-5; a possible D gene is TRBD1 (6 bases). Germline V gene sequence: CDR1 WNHNN, CDR2 SYGVQD (reference sequence). The CDR3 has 13 amino acids.

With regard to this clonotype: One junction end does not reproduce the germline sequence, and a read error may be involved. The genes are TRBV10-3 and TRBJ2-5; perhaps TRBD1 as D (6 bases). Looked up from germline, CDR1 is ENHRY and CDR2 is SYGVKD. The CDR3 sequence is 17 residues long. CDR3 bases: TGTGCCATCAGTGAGATTGTATGCAGGGGTGCCCAAGGGACCAAGTACTTC. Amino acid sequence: CAISEIVCRGAQGTKYF.

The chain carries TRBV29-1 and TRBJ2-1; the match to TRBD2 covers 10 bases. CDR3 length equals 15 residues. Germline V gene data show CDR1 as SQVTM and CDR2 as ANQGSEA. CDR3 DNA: TGCAGTGTTATCCTAGCGGGAGCGTCCTACAATGAGCAGTTCTTC. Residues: CSVILAGASYNEQFF.

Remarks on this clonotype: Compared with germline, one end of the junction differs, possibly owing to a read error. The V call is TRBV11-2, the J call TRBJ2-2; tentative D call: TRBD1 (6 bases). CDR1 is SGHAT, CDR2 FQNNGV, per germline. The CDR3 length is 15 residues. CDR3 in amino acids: CASNRRGLETGELFF. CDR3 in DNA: TGTGCCAGCAACAGAAGGGGGTTGGAGACCGGGGAGTTGTTTTTT.

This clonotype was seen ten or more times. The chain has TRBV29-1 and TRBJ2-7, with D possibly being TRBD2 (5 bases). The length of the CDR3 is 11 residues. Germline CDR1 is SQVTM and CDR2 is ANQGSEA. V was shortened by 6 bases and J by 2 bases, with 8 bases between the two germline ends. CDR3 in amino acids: CSVGSTYEQYF. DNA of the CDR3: TGCAGCGTGGGGAGTACCTACGAGCAGTACTTC.

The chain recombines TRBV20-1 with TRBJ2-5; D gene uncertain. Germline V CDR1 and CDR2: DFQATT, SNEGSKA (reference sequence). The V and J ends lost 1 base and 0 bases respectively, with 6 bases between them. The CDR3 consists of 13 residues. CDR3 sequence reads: CSARGTDQETQYF. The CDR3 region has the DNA TGCAGTGCTAGAGGGACGGACCAAGAGACCCAGTACTTC.